This TCR beta chain was captured by sequencing in a study of T cell responses to AZD1222 COVID-19 vaccine. As regards this clone: Antigen: not known.

Overall study findings and caveats: Repertoire sampling occurred only after the peak T cell response. Spike-specific TCR breadth and depth were elevated following two AZD1222 doses. Dominant at 160-218 and 743-854, vaccine-associated CD4 TCRs also spanned spike.

Some clones are missing from TCRdb's copy, which holds only in-frame ones; the method was immunoSEQ multiplex PCR. The sample has roughly 78,000 clones; around four fifths are singletons. The length of the CDR3 is 14 residues. Trimming took 4 bases from V and 0 from J, leaving 8 bases between them. CDR1 is SGHTA and CDR2 is FQGNSA in the germline V gene. The V call is TRBV7-2, the J call TRBJ2-3; the D call may be TRBD1 or TRBD2 (5 bases each). The sequence was obtained from an adult in good health. Sequencing was performed on peripheral blood, taken on day 0 of AZD1222 vaccination. The CDR3 bases are TGTGCCAGCAGCTACGGGGACAGCACAGATACGCAGTATTTT. Encoded protein: CASSYGDSTDTQYF. Complete variable domain (other parts from reference TRBV7-2 and TRBJ2-3): GAGVSQSPSNKVTEKGKDVELRCDPISGHTALYWYRQSLGQGLEFLIYFQGNSAPDKSGLPSDRFSAERTGGSVSTLTIQRTQQEDSAVYLCASSYGDSTDTQYFGPGTRLTVL.